Listed below are T cell receptor beta chains from one sample, sequenced in a study of shared clonotypes between healthy human individuals. Profiled with immunoSEQ multiplex PCR; TCRdb holds only in-frame clones, not every one. The sample contains fewer than 2.5 million clones, approximately 93% of which appear only once. What was sequenced was naive CD4+ T cells from PBMCs. All receptors derive from a man between 18 and 29 years old in good health. Some clones in this sample may be carry-over from other donors' samples. Both conserved end residues are part of each CDR3. The D gene is left open where the match is weak. Part of the rows lack a size; the others show once, few, many or a class for expanded clones.

D gene	V gene	J gene	clone size	CDR3 DNA	CDR3 protein
-	TRBV4-3	TRBJ1-1	-	TGCGCCAGCAGCCTCCTCCTAGCGGGTAGGTCATCGGGGTCCCCTGAAGCTTTCTTT	CASSLLLAGRSSGSPEAFF
-	TRBV6-6	TRBJ2-1	-	TGTGCCAGCAGTAGGGACGGAAGCTCCTACAATGAGCAGTTCTTC	CASSRDGSSYNEQFF
-	TRBV6-5	TRBJ2-2	-	TGTGCCTCCTCGAGGGTGGTAACCGGGGAGCTGTTTTTT	CASSRVVTGELFF
-	TRBV2	TRBJ1-2	-	TGTGCCAGCAGTGACGGGGCCGTTTCTAACTATGGCTACACCTTC	CASSDGAVSNYGYTF
TRBD1	TRBV4-2	TRBJ2-1	-	TGTGCCAGCACCCTATCCGGGACAGGGGCAAATGAGCAGTTCTTC	CASTLSGTGANEQFF
TRBD2	TRBV5-6	TRBJ2-5	-	TGTGCCAGCAGCAGAGCGGGAGTAGAGACCCAGTACTTC	CASSRAGVETQYF
-	TRBV5-1	TRBJ2-5	-	TGCGCCAGCAGCGAAGACCACGAGACCCAGTACTTC	CASSEDHETQYF
-	TRBV10-2	TRBJ2-2	-	TGCGCCAGCAGTATGAGTCTAGGTGGTGGCTCAACGAACACCGGGGAGCTGTTTTTT	CASSMSLGGGSTNTGELFF
TRBD1	TRBV2	TRBJ2-3	-	TGTGCCAGCAGCGGAACAGGGGCCCACAGAGAAACGCAGTATTTT	CASSGTGAHRETQYF
TRBD2	TRBV10-3	TRBJ2-1	-	TGTGCCATCAGGGGACTAGCGGGAGCTACAGGGTCCTACAATGAGCAGTTCTTC	CAIRGLAGATGSYNEQFF
-	TRBV4-3	TRBJ1-2	-	TGCGCCAGCAGCCAAGATCTCAGTGAAGGGGCCGGGAGCTATGGCTACACCTTC	CASSQDLSEGAGSYGYTF
-	TRBV6-1	TRBJ2-1	-	TGTGCCAGCAGGGCACAGGGTCGTGTAGGCAATGAGCAGTTCTTC	CASRAQGRVGNEQFF
-	TRBV7-6	TRBJ2-6	-	TGTGCCAGCAGCTTATCAGAGCCGGAGACCTCCGGGGCCAACGTCCTGACTTTC	CASSLSEPETSGANVLTF
-	TRBV7-9	TRBJ2-1	-	TGTGCCAGCAGCTTAGGCAATGAGCAGTTCTTC	CASSLGNEQFF
TRBD1	TRBV28	TRBJ1-5	-	TGTGCCAGCAGTCCCGGGACAGGGATTAATCAGCCCCAGCATTTT	CASSPGTGINQPQHF
-	TRBV6-1	TRBJ2-1	-	TGTGCCAGCAGTGCCACCCGGGACACCTACAATGAGCAGTTCTTC	CASSATRDTYNEQFF
TRBD2	TRBV9	TRBJ2-1	-	TGTGCCAGCAGCGTAAAGCGGGAGGCTTACAATGAGCAGTTCTTC	CASSVKREAYNEQFF
-	TRBV7-9	TRBJ2-3	-	TGTGCCAGCAGCCTCTTTGGGGGAAGAGGCACAGATACGCAGTATTTT	CASSLFGGRGTDTQYF
-	TRBV7-9	TRBJ2-1	-	TGTGCCAGCAGCACTACGTGGCAATACAATGAGCAGTTCTTC	CASSTTWQYNEQFF
-	TRBV18	TRBJ1-5	few	TGTGCCAGCTCACCTTCAACGGACAGTGGCAATCAGCCCCAGCATTTT	CASSPSTDSGNQPQHF
TRBD1	TRBV7-3	TRBJ2-7	-	TGTGCCAGCAGCCCGGACAGGGTCGGGGAGCAGTACTTC	CASSPDRVGEQYF
-	TRBV11-2	TRBJ2-5	-	TGTGCCAGCAGCTCCGGACTGGGAACGGAGCAGTACTTC	CASSSGLGTEQYF
-	TRBV4-1	TRBJ2-1	-	TGCGCCAGCAGCCCCAGAGGGCTGCGGAGCTCCTACAATGAGCAGTTCTTC	CASSPRGLRSSYNEQFF
-	TRBV12-5	TRBJ1-2	-	TGTGCTGGTGGTTTGGGACCCCCGTTAGACACTCTCCACTATGGCTACACCTTC	CAGGLGPPLDTLHYGYTF
-	TRBV5-1	TRBJ2-2	-	TGCGCCAGCAACAGACAACTAAGCGGAACCCCCGGGGAGCTGTTTTTT	CASNRQLSGTPGELFF
-	TRBV2	TRBJ1-2	few	TGTGCCAGCAGTGATCGAGACTATGGCTACACCTTC	CASSDRDYGYTF
-	TRBV5-4	TRBJ2-4	-	TGTGCCAGCTCTCTGGAGTCCAGGGGAAGCATTCAGTACTTC	CASSLESRGSIQYF
TRBD2	TRBV6-6	TRBJ2-7	-	TGTGCCAGCCGGACTAGCGGGAGTTACGAGCAGTACTTC	CASRTSGSYEQYF
-	TRBV30	TRBJ2-7	-	TGTGCCTGGAGTTCCTGGGCTGGGGTCTACGAGCAGTACTTC	CAWSSWAGVYEQYF
-	TRBV5-1	TRBJ2-7	-	TGCGCCAGCAGCTTGTCTGACCGCTCCTACGAGCAGTACTTC	CASSLSDRSYEQYF
-	TRBV5-1	TRBJ1-5	-	TGCGCCAGCAGCCTTGAAACGGGCAATCAGCCCCAGCATTTT	CASSLETGNQPQHF
-	TRBV7-2	TRBJ2-1	-	TGTGCCAGCAACATCCCCGGGAAAGAGCAGTTCTTC	CASNIPGKEQFF
TRBD1	TRBV7-2	TRBJ1-5	-	TGTGCCAGCAGCCCCGCGACAGGGTTAAGCAATCAGCCCCAGCATTTT	CASSPATGLSNQPQHF
-	TRBV5-1	TRBJ1-5	-	TGCGCCAGCAGCCCCGGAACGGGGGTCAATCAGCCCCAGCATTTT	CASSPGTGVNQPQHF
TRBD1	TRBV7-2	TRBJ2-7	-	TGTGCCAGCAGCCGAGACAGGGCGAGAGACGAGCAGTACTTC	CASSRDRARDEQYF
TRBD2	TRBV19	TRBJ2-7	-	TGTGCCAGTAGTAGACTAGCGGGAGCCTACGAGCAGTACTTC	CASSRLAGAYEQYF
-	TRBV27	TRBJ2-1	few	TGTGCCAGCAGCCCTGGGACTGTGCAGTTCTTC	CASSPGTVQFF
-	TRBV6-1	TRBJ2-7	-	TGTGCCAGCACCGGGCGGGCCTACGAGCAGTACTTC	CASTGRAYEQYF
-	TRBV28	TRBJ2-2	-	TGTGCCAGCAGTTTTTGGTTCGGCCAGGGGAACACCGGGGAGCTGTTTTTT	CASSFWFGQGNTGELFF
-	TRBV15	TRBJ2-7	once	TGTGCCACCAGCAGGGGAGGGGGTTTTGGCGAGCAGTACTTC	CATSRGGGFGEQYF
TRBD1	TRBV5-1	TRBJ1-4	-	TGCGCCAGCAGCTTGGATGGACAGGGTAATGAAAAACTGTTTTTT	CASSLDGQGNEKLFF
-	TRBV7-8	TRBJ1-1	-	TGTGCCAGCAGTACCCTCGCGGGGAACACTGAAGCTTTCTTT	CASSTLAGNTEAFF
-	TRBV6-6	TRBJ1-1	-	TGTGCCAGCAGACCAGAGGGGGCTGAAGCTTTCTTT	CASRPEGAEAFF
TRBD1	TRBV11-2	TRBJ2-2	-	TGTGCCAGCAGCTTAGATCCGGGACAGCCTACCGGGGAGCTGTTTTTT	CASSLDPGQPTGELFF
-	TRBV11-2	TRBJ2-7	-	TGTGCCAGCAGCTTAACCAGGGATCACTACGAGCAGTACTTC	CASSLTRDHYEQYF
-	TRBV19	TRBJ1-1	-	TGTGCCAGTAGTATCCTGAGCTTCGACACTGAAGCTTTCTTT	CASSILSFDTEAFF
TRBD2	TRBV5-1	TRBJ2-3	-	TGCGCCAGCAGCTTTGGTGGACTAGCGGGATGGCCAGATACGCAGTATTTT	CASSFGGLAGWPDTQYF
-	TRBV30	TRBJ2-7	-	TGTGCCTGGAGTGGAACAGGGCGAAACTACGAGCAGTACTTC	CAWSGTGRNYEQYF
-	TRBV7-9	TRBJ2-7	-	TGTGCCAGCCTGCGCACCCCCGGCGAGCAGTACTTC	CASLRTPGEQYF